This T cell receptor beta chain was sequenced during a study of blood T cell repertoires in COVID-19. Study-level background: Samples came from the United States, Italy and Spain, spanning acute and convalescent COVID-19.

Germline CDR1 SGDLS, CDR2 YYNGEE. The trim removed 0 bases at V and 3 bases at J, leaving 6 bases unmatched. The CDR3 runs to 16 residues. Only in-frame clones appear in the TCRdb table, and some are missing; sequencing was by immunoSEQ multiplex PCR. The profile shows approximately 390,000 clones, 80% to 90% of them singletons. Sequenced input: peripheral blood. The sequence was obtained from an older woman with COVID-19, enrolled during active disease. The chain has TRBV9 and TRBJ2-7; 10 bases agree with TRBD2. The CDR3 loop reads CASSVEASGGIYEQYF. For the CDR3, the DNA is TGTGCCAGCAGCGTAGAGGCTAGCGGGGGTATCTACGAGCAGTACTTC.